The text below deals with one TCR beta chain. Antigen specificity is unknown. TCRdb reprocessed the reads via MiXCR and lists one record per CDR3 protein. Found here are some 940,000 distinct CDR3 sequences, around 31% of them singletons; the top ten hold about an eighth. The sample comes from a study of T cell repertoires in cytomegalovirus infection. On the study more broadly: The authors used CMV epitopes that were HLA-C-restricted (recently identified) and HLA-B-restricted (well studied). Public TCR beta signatures indicated both CMV infection and matching HLA type.

CDR3 length equals 14 residues. V shed 6 bases, J shed 5 bases, and the junction held 9 bases outside the gene matches. CDR1 is SEHNR, CDR2 FQNEAQ, per germline (reference sequence). The receptor's source is a human donor in good health (CMV status not recorded). Some clones in this sample may be carry-over from other donors' samples. The source was cultured CD8+ T cells from PBMCs, collected from culture after CMV antigen stimulation. The V call is TRBV7-9, the J call TRBJ2-5; 7 bases line up with TRBD2. The CDR3 nucleotides read TGTGCCAGCAGTCCGAGCGGGGTAGGGGAGACCCAGTACTTC. Translation gives CASSPSGVGETQYF.